Each of the 8 T cell receptor beta chains below was sequenced from the same sample in a study of T cells after yellow fever vaccination. TCRdb itself ran the 5' RACE reads through MiXCR, one entry per CDR3 protein. This table has around 360,000 distinct CDR3 sequences, around 10% appearing once. The source material was PBMCs, sampled on the day of the first yellow fever vaccination. The receptors here all came from a man aged 18 to 29 who received the YFV17D yellow fever vaccine.

The V call is TRBV5-4, the J call TRBJ2-5, with D tentatively TRBD2 (5 bases). V gave up 1 base and J gave up 4 bases, with 14 bases separating them. The CDR3 contains 15 residues. In germline, CDR1 is SGHNT, CDR2 YYREEE (reference sequence). The CDR3 is CASSLSLSGSETQYF. CDR3 DNA sequence: TGTGCCAGCAGCTTGTCTCTATCGGGGTCAGAGACCCAGTACTTC.

The CDR3: CASSGGQLPYEQYF. CDR3 nucleotide sequence: TGTGCCAGCAGCGGGGGACAGCTCCCCTACGAGCAGTACTTC. The chain recombines TRBV7-9 with TRBJ2-7; TRBD1 aligns across 7 bases. The ends lost 5 bases at V and 2 bases at J; junction bases unmatched: 6. Looked up from germline, CDR1 is SEHNR and CDR2 is FQNEAQ (reference sequence). The CDR3 loop spans 14 amino acids.

This clonotype was counted only a few times. The rearrangement joins TRBV10-2 to TRBJ2-5, with unresolved D. This CDR3 region has 16 residues. V was shortened by 4 bases and J by 1 base, with 16 bases between the two germline ends. From germline, CDR1 is WSHSY and CDR2 SAAADI. The CDR3 DNA reads as TGCGCCAGCAGTGGTGGCCCCGGGCGGCTCCAAGAGACCCAGTACTTC. Translation gives CASSGGPGRLQETQYF.

The chain is built from TRBV5-1 and TRBJ2-5; TRBD2 is a possible D gene (6 bases). V dropped 0 bases and J dropped 5 bases, with 14 bases sitting between them. The CDR3 has 15 residues. CDR1 is SGHRS, CDR2 YFSETQ, per germline. CDR3 in amino acids: CASSLEQAGRETQYF. The CDR3 bases are TGCGCCAGCAGCTTGGAACAGGCAGGGAGGGAGACCCAGTACTTC. The full variable domain, completed using reference TRBV5-1 and TRBJ2-5, is KAGVTQTPRYLIKTRGQQVTLSCSPISGHRSVSWYQQTPGQGLQFLFEYFSETQRNKGNFPGRFSGRQFSNSRSEMNVSTLELGDSALYLCASSLEQAGRETQYFGPGTRLLVL.

The chain has TRBV10-3 and TRBJ2-1, with D perhaps TRBD1 or TRBD2 (5 bases each). The germline gives CDR1 ENHRY, CDR2 SYGVKD. The CDR3 totals 16 residues. Trimming removed 6 bases at V and 4 bases at J, with 19 bases between. The CDR3 sequence is CAIRSQGPSMYNEQFF. The CDR3 DNA sequence: TGTGCCATCAGGTCCCAGGGACCGTCGATGTACAATGAGCAGTTCTTC.

This clonotype has only a few counts. The J gene is TRBJ2-1, the V gene TRBV20-1, with a tentative D call TRBD2 (6 bases). V lost 6 bases to trimming and J lost 1 base, with 13 bases between them. This CDR3 region has 14 residues. Germline V gene data show CDR1 as DFQATT and CDR2 as SNEGSKA (reference sequence). CDR3 in amino acids: CSAMVRGSYNEQFF. Written as DNA, the CDR3 is TGCAGTGCAATGGTGCGGGGATCCTACAATGAGCAGTTCTTC.

This clonotype was counted a few times. The rearrangement joins TRBV12-3 or TRBV12-4 to TRBJ2-7; D gene uncertain. The germline V and J ends were trimmed by 3 bases and 3 bases, with 9 bases remaining between them. CDR3 length: 13 residues. This chain's CDR3 is CASSFHQNYEQYF. The CDR3 DNA reads TGTGCCAGCAGTTTTCACCAGAACTACGAGCAGTACTTC.

On this clonotype itself: Germline and junction disagree at one end, which may indicate a read error. The rearrangement joins TRBV27 to TRBJ2-7, with D perhaps TRBD2 (7 bases). The CDR3 is 13 amino acids. Germline V gene lookup returns CDR1 MNHEY and CDR2 SMNVEV (reference sequence). CDR3 protein: CASSLKRGAALWF. The CDR3 nucleotides are TGTGCCAGCAGTTTAAAACGGGGGGCGGCTCTTTGGTTC.